Below, 18 T cell receptor beta chains from the same sample are listed, as sequenced in a study of lymphopenia after photon versus proton radiotherapy. Measured with immunoSEQ multiplex PCR; TCRdb has only the in-frame clones, and not every one. Of about 83,000 clones listed, around 82% were seen once; the top ten hold roughly 1.4%. Sequenced here: peripheral blood, sampled from a patient treated with proton-based radiotherapy. The receptors come from a man in his 60s with pancreatic cancer.

V gene TRBV7-8 combines with J gene TRBJ1-2; D remains unclear. The germline V and J ends were trimmed by 0 bases and 7 bases, with 12 bases remaining between them. CDR1 is SGHVS and CDR2 is FQNEAQ in the germline V gene. The CDR3 covers 14 residues. DNA of the CDR3: TGTGCCAGCAGCTTAGCAGTGCCGTTAGGTGGCTACACCTTC. It encodes CASSLAVPLGGYTF.

The CDR3 nucleotides are TGTGCCAGCAGTCATGGGAGGGCCTCCTACGAGCAGTACTTC. It translates to CASSHGRASYEQYF. The chain combines TRBV25-1 with TRBJ2-7; TRBD2 aligns across 7 bases. CDR3 length: 14 residues. Germline lookup yields CDR1 MGHDK and CDR2 SYGVNS. V was pared by 5 bases and J by 0 bases, with 4 bases of the junction left unmatched.

The gene calls are TRBV28 and TRBJ1-2; D may be TRBD1 (6 bases). V gave up 6 bases and J gave up 2 bases, with 7 bases separating them. The CDR3 totals 12 residues. Germline CDR1 MDHEN, CDR2 SYDVKM. The chain's CDR3 is CASRTGNYGYTF. In nucleotides, the CDR3 is TGTGCCAGCAGGACAGGCAACTATGGCTACACCTTC.

V gene TRBV6-5 combines with J gene TRBJ2-7; TRBD2 matches at 9 bases. The CDR3 loop spans 16 amino acids. Per the germline V gene, CDR1 is MNHEY and CDR2 is SVGAGI. V shed 4 bases, J shed 5 bases, and the junction held 12 bases outside the gene matches. CDR3 protein: CASSSPVSGSVHEQYF. CDR3 DNA: TGTGCCAGCAGTTCTCCCGTTAGCGGGAGCGTCCACGAGCAGTACTTC.

The rearrangement joins TRBV27 to TRBJ2-7; possible D gene TRBD2, 6 bases. CDR3 length equals 15 residues. Between the trimmed V and J ends, which lost 10 bases and 0 bases, there was a span of 19 bases. The germline CDR1 and CDR2 sequences are MNHEY and SMNVEV (reference sequence). The DNA for the CDR3 is TGTGCCACCAGCCACTTTAGCGGAACCTCCTACGAGCAGTACTTC. It translates to CATSHFSGTSYEQYF.

The CDR3 nucleotides are TGTGCCAGCAGTTTCCGTGGACAGAACACTGAAGCTTTCTTT. Translation gives CASSFRGQNTEAFF. This sequence joins TRBV27 and TRBJ1-1, with D possibly being TRBD1 (5 bases). This CDR3 contains 14 residues. V gave up 3 bases and J gave up 1 base, with 9 bases separating them. Germline lookup yields CDR1 MNHEY and CDR2 SMNVEV (reference sequence).

This chain links TRBV15 with TRBJ2-1, with 11 bases lining up with TRBD2. The CDR3 is 17 amino acids. Germline CDR1 is LNHNV and CDR2 is YYDKDF (reference sequence). V shed 0 bases, J shed 2 bases, and the junction held 3 bases outside the gene matches. The CDR3 sequence: CATSRDLAGGTYNEQFF. The CDR3 region has the DNA TGTGCCACCAGCAGAGACCTAGCGGGAGGTACCTACAATGAGCAGTTCTTC.

The gene calls are TRBV19 and TRBJ1-5; TRBD1 matches at 7 bases. J gave up 4 bases and V 4 bases, and 7 bases lay outside the gene matches. Germline lookup yields CDR1 LNHDA and CDR2 SQIVND (reference sequence). The CDR3 is 15 amino acids. CDR3 amino acids: CASSTDRVGNQPQHF. CDR3 DNA: TGTGCCAGTAGTACCGACAGGGTTGGAAATCAGCCCCAGCATTTT.

The chain is built from TRBV14 and TRBJ2-7, with D tentatively TRBD2 (5 bases). The CDR3 consists of 14 residues. V dropped 1 base and J dropped 7 bases, with 14 bases sitting between them. CDR1 and CDR2 (germline): SGHDN, FVKESK. This chain's CDR3 is CASSQVLGSVEQYF. The CDR3 region has the DNA TGTGCCAGCAGCCAAGTTCTAGGGAGTGTAGAGCAGTACTTC.

V gene TRBV27 combines with J gene TRBJ2-2; 7 bases fit TRBD1. Germline-derived CDR1 and CDR2 are MNHEY and SMNVEV (reference sequence). This CDR3 region has 16 residues. The V and J ends lost 5 bases and 1 base, in that order; junction bases with no gene match: 7. DNA of the CDR3: TGTGCCAGCAGTAAACAGGGGACAGTGAACACCGGGGAGCTGTTTTTT. Residues: CASSKQGTVNTGELFF.

This chain links TRBV29-1 with TRBJ2-1; 8 bases agree with TRBD2. Per the germline V gene, CDR1 is SQVTM and CDR2 is ANQGSEA. The CDR3 is 17 residues long. The V gene end was trimmed by 0 bases and the J gene end by 8 bases; junction bases not matched to a gene: 15. CDR3 region: CSVEEPAGVLLIDEQFF. CDR3 nucleotide sequence: TGCAGCGTTGAAGAGCCAGCGGGAGTTCTTCTTATCGATGAGCAGTTCTTC.

The rearrangement joins TRBV18 to TRBJ2-7; tentative D call: TRBD2 (6 bases). Trimming removed 1 base at V and 6 bases at J, with 16 bases between. Per germline, CDR1 KGHSH and CDR2 LQKENI. This CDR3 is built from 15 residues. The CDR3 region has the DNA TGTGCCAGCTCACCACTGCAAGGAGGGTACGGCGAGCAGTACTTC. Protein product: CASSPLQGGYGEQYF.

This rearrangement joins TRBV6-5 to TRBJ2-1; 11 bases fit TRBD1. V lost 6 bases, J lost 7 bases, and 5 bases stayed unmatched. Germline loops: CDR1 MNHEY, CDR2 SVGAGI. The CDR3 has 14 amino acids. As DNA, the CDR3 is TGTGCCAGCAGCCGGGACAGGGGGAAGAATGAGCAGTTCTTC. Protein sequence: CASSRDRGKNEQFF.

This clone showed up just a few times. V gene TRBV4-1 combines with J gene TRBJ2-2; 10 bases agree with TRBD2. V shed 1 base, J shed 5 bases, and the junction held 4 bases outside the gene matches. The CDR3 extends over 16 amino acids. CDR1 MGHRA and CDR2 YSYEKL come from the germline V gene. The chain's CDR3 is CASSQAASGSTGELFF. In DNA form, the CDR3 reads TGCGCCAGCAGCCAAGCGGCTAGCGGGAGTACCGGGGAGCTGTTTTTT.

CDR3 protein: CASSPGQRGYTF. In DNA form, the CDR3 reads TGTGCCAGCAGCCCGGGGCAAAGGGGCTACACCTTC. The chain links TRBV5-8 to TRBJ1-2, with D maybe TRBD1 (5 bases). This CDR3 has 12 amino acids. Germline V lookup: CDR1 SGHTS, CDR2 YDEGEE. V gave up 4 bases and J gave up 8 bases, with 12 bases separating them.

This chain uses TRBV15 with TRBJ2-3, with 16 bases fitting TRBD2. Germline loops: CDR1 LNHNV, CDR2 YYDKDF (reference sequence). Trimming at V came to 5 bases and at J to 5 bases, leaving 10 bases not matched to a gene. The CDR3 sequence is 18 residues long. CDR3 loop: CATSLPGLAGGLGDTQYF. As DNA, the CDR3 is TGTGCCACCAGCCTACCGGGACTAGCGGGAGGGTTAGGAGATACGCAGTATTTT.

This chain uses TRBV4-2 with TRBJ1-5, with a possible D match to TRBD1 (5 bases). The CDR3 consists of 17 residues. Germline V gives CDR1 LGHNA, CDR2 YNFKEQ. V was cut by 0 bases and J by 3 bases, with 15 bases left in between. The CDR3 nucleotides are TGTGCCAGCAGCCAAGATACGTCAGGACACCTCAATCAGCCCCAGCATTTT. Its protein is CASSQDTSGHLNQPQHF.

This chain uses TRBV11-2 with TRBJ2-2; D is perhaps TRBD2 (7 bases). This CDR3 is 16 amino acids long. V was trimmed by 7 bases and J by 3 bases, leaving 18 bases between them. The germline V gene encodes CDR1 SGHAT and CDR2 FQNNGV. CDR3 bases: TGTGCCAGCACAGAAGTGGGGGGGCGGCACACCGGGGAGCTGTTTTTT. It yields the protein CASTEVGGRHTGELFF. The full variable domain, completed using reference TRBV11-2 and TRBJ2-2, is EAGVAQSPRYKIIEKRQSVAFWCNPISGHATLYWYQQILGQGPKLLIQFQNNGVVDDSQLPKDRFSAERLKGVDSTLKIQPAKLEDSAVYLCASTEVGGRHTGELFFGEGSRLTVL.